The 4 T cell receptor beta chains given below trace back to one sample, sequenced in a study of blood T cell repertoires in COVID-19. Generated by immunoSEQ multiplex PCR, the TCRdb table keeps only in-frame clones and is missing some. The sample has about 200,000 clones, 75% to 90% seen once. The sample was peripheral blood. The origin of the receptors is a man in his forties with acute or convalescent COVID-19.

V and J are TRBV9 and TRBJ2-1; 9 nucleotides line up with TRBD2. With V trimmed by 2 bases and J by 7 bases, 4 bases remained unmatched. In germline, CDR1 is SGDLS, CDR2 YYNGEE. This CDR3 has 14 residues. In nucleotides, the CDR3 is TGTGCCAGCAGCGTTAGCGGGAGTTTGAATGAGCAGTTCTTC. Translation gives CASSVSGSLNEQFF.

The sample holds a few counts of this clone. This chain joins TRBV19 and TRBJ1-5, with TRBD1 identical over 8 bases. The germline gives CDR1 LNHDA, CDR2 SQIVND (reference sequence). The CDR3 length is 15 residues. V dropped 1 base and J dropped 5; count of bases not matched to a gene: 4. The CDR3 region is CASSIAAGGHQPQHF. The CDR3, as DNA: TGTGCCAGTAGTATAGCAGCAGGGGGCCATCAGCCCCAGCATTTT.

This clone appeared a few times. This sequence joins TRBV4-3 and TRBJ1-5; TRBD1 matches 8 bases. The germline V gene has CDR1 LGHNA and CDR2 YSLEER. The length of the CDR3 is 15 residues. V trimming: 3 bases; J trimming: 4 bases; junction bases outside the gene matches: 5. The CDR3 coding sequence is TGCGCCAGCAGCCAGGGGACAGGCATTAATCAGCCCCAGCATTTT. Its protein is CASSQGTGINQPQHF.

The genes are TRBV4-2 and TRBJ1-1, with D possibly TRBD1 on 6 matching bases. Germline loops: CDR1 LGHNA, CDR2 YNFKEQ. This CDR3 has 15 residues. The V gene lost 6 bases and the J gene lost 0 bases, with 14 bases spanning the gap. In nucleotides, the CDR3 is TGTGCCAGCAGAGAGGGGGGGGGCTTGAACACTGAAGCTTTCTTT. Its protein is CASREGGGLNTEAFF.